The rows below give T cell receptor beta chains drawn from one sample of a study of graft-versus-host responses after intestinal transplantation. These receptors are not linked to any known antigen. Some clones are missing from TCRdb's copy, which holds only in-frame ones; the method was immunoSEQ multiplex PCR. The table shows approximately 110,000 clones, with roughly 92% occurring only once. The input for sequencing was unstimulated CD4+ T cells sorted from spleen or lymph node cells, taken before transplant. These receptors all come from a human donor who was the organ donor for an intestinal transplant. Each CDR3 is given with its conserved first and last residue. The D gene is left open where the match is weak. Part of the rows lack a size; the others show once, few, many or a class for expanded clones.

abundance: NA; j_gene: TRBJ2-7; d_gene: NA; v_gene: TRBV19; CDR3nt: TGTGCCAGTAGTATAGGGACCAACTACGAGCAGTACTTC; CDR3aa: CASSIGTNYEQYF
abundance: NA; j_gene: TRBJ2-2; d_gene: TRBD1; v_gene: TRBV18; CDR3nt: TGTGCCAGCTCACCCCCTGTGGGACAGCGGACCGGGGAGCTGTTTTTT; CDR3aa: CASSPPVGQRTGELFF
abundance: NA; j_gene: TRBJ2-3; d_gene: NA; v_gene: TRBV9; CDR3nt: TGTGCCAGCAGCAGCGGACGCACAGATACGCAGTATTTT; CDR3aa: CASSSGRTDTQYF
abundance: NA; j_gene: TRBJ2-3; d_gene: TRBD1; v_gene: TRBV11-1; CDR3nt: TGTGCCAGCACCACGGACAGGGACACAGATACGCAGTATTTT; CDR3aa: CASTTDRDTDTQYF
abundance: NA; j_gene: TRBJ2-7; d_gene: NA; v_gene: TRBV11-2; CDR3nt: TGTGCCAGCAGCTTAGATCCGGGGGCCTCCTACGAGCAGTACTTC; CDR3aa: CASSLDPGASYEQYF
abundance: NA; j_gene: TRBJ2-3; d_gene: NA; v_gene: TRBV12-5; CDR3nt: TGTGCTAGTGGTTTGCAGGCAGGGGCTAGCACAGATACGCAGTATTTT; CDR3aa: CASGLQAGASTDTQYF
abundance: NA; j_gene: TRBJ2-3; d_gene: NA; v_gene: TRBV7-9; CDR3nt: TGTGCCAGCAGCTTAAGACTTCCAGACACAGATACGCAGTATTTT; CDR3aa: CASSLRLPDTDTQYF
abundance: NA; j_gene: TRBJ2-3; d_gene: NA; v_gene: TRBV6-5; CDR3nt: TGTGCCAGCAGTTACTCATTTGGGCGATCTCTGCAGACGCAGTATTTT; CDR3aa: CASSYSFGRSLQTQYF
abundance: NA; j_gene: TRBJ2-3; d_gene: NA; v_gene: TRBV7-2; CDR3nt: TGTGCCAGCAGCTCGTCGAGAGATACGCAGTATTTT; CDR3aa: CASSSSRDTQYF
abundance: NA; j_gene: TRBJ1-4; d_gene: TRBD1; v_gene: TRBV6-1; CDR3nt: TGTGCCAGCAGTAAGGACAGGGGGCAGGGTGAAAAACTGTTTTTT; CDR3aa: CASSKDRGQGEKLFF
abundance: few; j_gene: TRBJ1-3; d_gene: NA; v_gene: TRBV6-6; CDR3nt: TGTGCCAGCAGTTACTCGACTCTCCCCCCCACCATATATTTT; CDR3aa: CASSYSTLPPTIYF
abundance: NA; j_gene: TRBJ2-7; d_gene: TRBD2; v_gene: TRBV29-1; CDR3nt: TGCAGCGTTGAACGGGGAGGGTCCCCCTACGAGCAGTACTTC; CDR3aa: CSVERGGSPYEQYF
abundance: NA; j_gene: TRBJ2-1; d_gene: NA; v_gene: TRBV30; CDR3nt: TGTGCCTGGAGTGTACGCGCCGACAATGAGCAGTTCTTC; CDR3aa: CAWSVRADNEQFF
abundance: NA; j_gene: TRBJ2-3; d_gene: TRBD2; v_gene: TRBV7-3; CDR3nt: TGTGCCAGCAGCTCCGGGACTAGCGGCACAGATACGCAGTATTTT; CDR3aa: CASSSGTSGTDTQYF
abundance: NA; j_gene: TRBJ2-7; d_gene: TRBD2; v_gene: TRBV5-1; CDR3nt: TGCGCCAGCAGCTTGGAGGGCGGGAGGGGCTCCTACGAGCAGTACTTC; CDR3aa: CASSLEGGRGSYEQYF
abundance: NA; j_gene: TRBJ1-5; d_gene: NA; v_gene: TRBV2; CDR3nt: TGTGCCAGCAGCTTTGGGGGGGGAAGCAATCAGCCCCAGCATTTT; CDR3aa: CASSFGGGSNQPQHF
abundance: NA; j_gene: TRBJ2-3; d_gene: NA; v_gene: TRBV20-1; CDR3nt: TGCAGTGCTAGCCTAGATACGCAGTATTTT; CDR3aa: CSASLDTQYF
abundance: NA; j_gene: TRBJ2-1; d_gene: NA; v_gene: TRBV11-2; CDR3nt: TGTGCCAGCAGCTTAGGGTCTAGCGTATCCTACAATGAGCAGTTCTTC; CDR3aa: CASSLGSSVSYNEQFF
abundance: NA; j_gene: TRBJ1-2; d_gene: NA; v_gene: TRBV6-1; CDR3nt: TGTGCCAGCAGTGTGCGGGCCCTCTATGGCTACACCTTC; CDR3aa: CASSVRALYGYTF
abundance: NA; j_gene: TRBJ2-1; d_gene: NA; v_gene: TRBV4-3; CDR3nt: TGCGCCAGCAGCCAAGAGGGTCGGCAGATCTCCTACAATGAGCAGTTCTTC; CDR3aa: CASSQEGRQISYNEQFF
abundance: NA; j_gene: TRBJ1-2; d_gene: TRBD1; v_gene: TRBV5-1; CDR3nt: TGCGCCAGCAGCTTGATGGTGTTCGGGGACAGGGGCGGCTACACCTTC; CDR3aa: CASSLMVFGDRGGYTF
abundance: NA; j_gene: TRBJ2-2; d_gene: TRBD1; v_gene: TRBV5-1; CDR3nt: TGCGCCAGCAGCAGGCCGGGACAGCCTTCCACTGTGACCGGGGAGCTGTTTTTT; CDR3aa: CASSRPGQPSTVTGELFF
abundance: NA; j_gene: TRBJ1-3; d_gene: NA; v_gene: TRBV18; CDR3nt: TGTGCCAGCTCACCCTCCTCCTCGGGAATGATTGGAAACACCATATATTTT; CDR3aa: CASSPSSSGMIGNTIYF
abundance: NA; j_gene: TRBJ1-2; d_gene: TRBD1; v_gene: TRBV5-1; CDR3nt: TGCGCCAGCAGCTCGACAGGGGGCAACTATGGCTACACCTTC; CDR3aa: CASSSTGGNYGYTF
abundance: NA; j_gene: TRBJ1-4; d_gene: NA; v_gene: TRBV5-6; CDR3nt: TGTGCCAGCAGCTTGTCCCTGAATGAAAAACTGTTTTTT; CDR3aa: CASSLSLNEKLFF
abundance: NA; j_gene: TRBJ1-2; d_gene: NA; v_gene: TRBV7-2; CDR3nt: TGTGCCAGCAGCCTCAGGGCGGCTAACTATGGCTACACCTTC; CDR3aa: CASSLRAANYGYTF
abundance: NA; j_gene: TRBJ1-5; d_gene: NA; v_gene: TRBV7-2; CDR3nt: TGTGCCGGCAGCAGTAGACAAGGATCACAGCCCCAGCATTTT; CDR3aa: CAGSSRQGSQPQHF
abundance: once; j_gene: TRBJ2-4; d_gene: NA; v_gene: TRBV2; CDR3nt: TGTGCCAGCAGGGGGGGGCAGACAGGTCGTGGGCCGTACATTCAGTACTTC; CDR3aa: CASRGGQTGRGPYIQYF
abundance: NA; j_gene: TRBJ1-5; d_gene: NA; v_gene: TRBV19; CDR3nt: TGTGCCAGTAGTATACTCCCACCTGGGAATCAGCCCCAGCATTTT; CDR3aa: CASSILPPGNQPQHF
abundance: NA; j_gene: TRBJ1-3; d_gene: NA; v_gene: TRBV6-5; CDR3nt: TGTGCCAGCAGTCCGAACAGGGTACGGAACACCATATATTTT; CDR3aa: CASSPNRVRNTIYF
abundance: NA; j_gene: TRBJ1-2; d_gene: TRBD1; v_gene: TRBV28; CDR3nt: TGTGCCAGCAGTCTCCCGGGACAGGCTTATGGCTACACCTTC; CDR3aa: CASSLPGQAYGYTF
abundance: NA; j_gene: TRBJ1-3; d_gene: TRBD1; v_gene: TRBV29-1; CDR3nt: TGCAGCGTCGCGGACAGGGTGGGCGGAAACACCATATATTTT; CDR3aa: CSVADRVGGNTIYF
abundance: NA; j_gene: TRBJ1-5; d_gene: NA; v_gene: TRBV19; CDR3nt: TGTGCCAGTAGCCAGGGGATCAATCAGCCCCAGCATTTT; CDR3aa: CASSQGINQPQHF
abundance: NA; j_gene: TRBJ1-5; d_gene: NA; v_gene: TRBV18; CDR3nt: TGTGCCAGCTCACCAGGAAAGGGAAATCAGCCCCAGCATTTT; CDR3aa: CASSPGKGNQPQHF
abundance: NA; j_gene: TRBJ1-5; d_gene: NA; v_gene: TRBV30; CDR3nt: TGTGCCTGCGGAAGGAATCAGCCCCAGCATTTT; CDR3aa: CACGRNQPQHF
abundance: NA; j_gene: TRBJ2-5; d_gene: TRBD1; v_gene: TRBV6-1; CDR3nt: TGTGCCAGCAGTGCTACCGGGACAGGGGTCGAGACCCAGTACTTC; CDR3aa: CASSATGTGVETQYF
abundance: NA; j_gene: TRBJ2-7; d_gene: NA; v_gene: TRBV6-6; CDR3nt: TGTGCCAGCAGTTATTGCCCTCTGGGGGAGCAGTACTTC; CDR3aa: CASSYCPLGEQYF
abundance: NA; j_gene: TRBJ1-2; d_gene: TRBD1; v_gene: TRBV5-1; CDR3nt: TGCGCCAGCAGCTATTTTCCGGGACAGAGCTATAACTATGGCTACACCTTC; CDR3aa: CASSYFPGQSYNYGYTF
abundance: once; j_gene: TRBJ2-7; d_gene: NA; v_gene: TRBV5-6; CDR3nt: TGTGCCAGCAGTGGGGTTGACAGGATTGAGTCCTACGAGCAGTACTTC; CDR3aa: CASSGVDRIESYEQYF
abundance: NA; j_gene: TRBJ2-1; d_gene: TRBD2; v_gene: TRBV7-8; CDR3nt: TGTGCCAGCACCCCAACACTCCTAGCGGGGGGGAATGAGCAGTTCTTC; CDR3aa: CASTPTLLAGGNEQFF
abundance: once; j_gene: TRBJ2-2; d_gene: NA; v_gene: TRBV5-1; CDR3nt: TGCGCCAGCAGCTTTTTACTCGAGACTTCCGGGGAGCTGTTTTTT; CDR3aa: CASSFLLETSGELFF
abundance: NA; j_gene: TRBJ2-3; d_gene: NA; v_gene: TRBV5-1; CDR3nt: TGCGCCAGCAGCAAGGGCCAGGTGGAATCCACAGATACGCAGTATTTT; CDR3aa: CASSKGQVESTDTQYF
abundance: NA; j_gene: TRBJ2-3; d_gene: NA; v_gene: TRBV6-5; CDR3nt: TGTGCCAGCAGTTACCAGGGAGGCACAGATACGCAGTATTTT; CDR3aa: CASSYQGGTDTQYF
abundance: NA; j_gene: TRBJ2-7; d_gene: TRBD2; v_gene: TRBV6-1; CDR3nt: TGTGCCAGCAGTCGGGGGGGTCCCCTCAACTTC; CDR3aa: CASSRGGPLNF
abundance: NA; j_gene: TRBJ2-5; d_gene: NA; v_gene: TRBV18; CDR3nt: TGTGCCAGCTCACCATCGGCAGAGACCCAGTACTTC; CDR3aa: CASSPSAETQYF